Detailed here is one T cell receptor (beta chain). The data derive from a study of blood T cell repertoires in COVID-19. This CDR3 is 15 amino acids long. V lost 0 bases to trimming and J lost 5 bases, with 11 bases between them. Per the germline V gene, CDR1 is SGHRS and CDR2 is YFSETQ. Produced via immunoSEQ multiplex PCR; TCRdb's table is partial and in-frame only. The table records over 55,000 clones, roughly 86% of them present only once. The chain joins TRBV5-1 to TRBJ2-2, with a weak D call TRBD1 (5 bases). The receptor was isolated from a human donor with active COVID-19. The donor label of this sample is uncertain. Sequencing was done on a sample of peripheral blood. CDR3 bases: TGCGCCAGCAGCTTGGGGGGCGAAACTACCGGGGAGCTGTTTTTT. Amino acid sequence: CASSLGGETTGELFF.